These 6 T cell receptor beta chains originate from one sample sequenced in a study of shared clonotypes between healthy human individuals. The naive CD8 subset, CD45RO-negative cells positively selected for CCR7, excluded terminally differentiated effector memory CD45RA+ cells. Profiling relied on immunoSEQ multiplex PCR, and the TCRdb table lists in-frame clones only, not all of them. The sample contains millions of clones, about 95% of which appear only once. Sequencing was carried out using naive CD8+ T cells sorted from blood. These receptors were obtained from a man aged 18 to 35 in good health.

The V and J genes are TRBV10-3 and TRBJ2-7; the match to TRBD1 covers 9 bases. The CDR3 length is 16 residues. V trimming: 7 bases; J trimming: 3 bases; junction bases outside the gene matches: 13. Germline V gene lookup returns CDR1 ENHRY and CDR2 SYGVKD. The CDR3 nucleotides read TGTGCCATCACCGAACGGACAGGGGAAACCCTCTACGAGCAGTACTTC. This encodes CAITERTGETLYEQYF.

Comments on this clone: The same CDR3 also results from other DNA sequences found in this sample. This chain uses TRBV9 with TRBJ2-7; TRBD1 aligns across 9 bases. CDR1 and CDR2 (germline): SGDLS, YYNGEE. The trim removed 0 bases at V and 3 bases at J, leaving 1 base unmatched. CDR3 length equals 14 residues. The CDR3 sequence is CASSVGQGVYEQYF. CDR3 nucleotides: TGTGCCAGCAGCGTAGGACAGGGGGTCTACGAGCAGTACTTC.

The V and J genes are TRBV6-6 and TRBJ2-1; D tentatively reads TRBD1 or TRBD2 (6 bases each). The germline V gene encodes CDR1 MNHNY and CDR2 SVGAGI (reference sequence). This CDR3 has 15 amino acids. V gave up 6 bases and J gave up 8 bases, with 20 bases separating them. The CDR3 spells CASSSLLGGSDEQFF. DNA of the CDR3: TGTGCCAGCAGCTCCCTTTTGGGGGGCTCGGATGAGCAGTTCTTC.

The CDR3 protein is CASMTTGASTEAFF. The CDR3 DNA is TGTGCCAGCATGACAACGGGGGCAAGTACTGAAGCTTTCTTT. V gene TRBV6-5 combines with J gene TRBJ1-1; D may be TRBD1 (6 bases). V lost 7 bases and J lost 5, with 17 bases in between. The CDR3 extends over 14 amino acids. Germline CDR1 and CDR2: MNHEY and SVGAGI.

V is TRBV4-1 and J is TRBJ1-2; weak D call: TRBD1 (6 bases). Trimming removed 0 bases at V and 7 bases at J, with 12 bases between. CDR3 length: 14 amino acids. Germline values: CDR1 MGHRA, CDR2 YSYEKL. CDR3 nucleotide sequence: TGCGCCAGCAGCCAAGATCCGGGGGCGTTTGGCTACACCTTC. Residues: CASSQDPGAFGYTF.

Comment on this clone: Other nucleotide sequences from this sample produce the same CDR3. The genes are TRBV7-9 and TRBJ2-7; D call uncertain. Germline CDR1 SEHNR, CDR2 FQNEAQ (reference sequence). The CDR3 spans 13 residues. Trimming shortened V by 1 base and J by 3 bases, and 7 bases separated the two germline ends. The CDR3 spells CASSLVSGYEQYF. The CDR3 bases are TGTGCCAGCAGCTTAGTTTCAGGCTACGAGCAGTACTTC.